Below, one T cell receptor beta chain is given with its context. The table came from immunoSEQ multiplex PCR; TCRdb's copy has only in-frame clones and leaves some out. The sample contains 52,000 or so clones, less than 85% of which appear only once. This CDR3 region has 16 residues. V gave up 5 bases and J gave up 0 bases; unmatched junction bases: 9. The germline V gene encodes CDR1 SGHNT and CDR2 YENEEA. The data were taken from a study of OX40 agonist ivuxolimab in advanced cancers. The sequence was obtained from an adult with an advanced solid tumor such as melanoma, head and neck, liver or kidney cancer. Sequencing used CD4+ or CD8+ T cells sorted from blood, obtained in a trial of the OX40 agonist ivuxolimab. The chain employs TRBV11-3 and TRBJ2-7; 8 bases agree with TRBD2. The CDR3 sequence: CASSPGGVRASYEQYF. The CDR3 DNA reads TGTGCCAGCAGCCCCGGGGGGGTCAGGGCCTCCTACGAGCAGTACTTC.